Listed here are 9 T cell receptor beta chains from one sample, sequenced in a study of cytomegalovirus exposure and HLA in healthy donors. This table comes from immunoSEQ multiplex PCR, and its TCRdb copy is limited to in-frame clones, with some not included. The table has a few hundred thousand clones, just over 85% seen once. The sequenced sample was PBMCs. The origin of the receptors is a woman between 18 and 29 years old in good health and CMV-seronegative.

For the CDR3, the DNA is TGTGCCAGCAGTGAAAGCCCGTCCTCTGGAAACACCATATATTTT. As protein: CASSESPSSGNTIYF. The chain recombines TRBV6-1 with TRBJ1-3; no firm D call. Trimming stripped 2 bases from V and 0 bases from J, with 8 bases between. This CDR3 spans 15 amino acids. CDR1 MNHNS and CDR2 SASEGT come from the germline V gene.

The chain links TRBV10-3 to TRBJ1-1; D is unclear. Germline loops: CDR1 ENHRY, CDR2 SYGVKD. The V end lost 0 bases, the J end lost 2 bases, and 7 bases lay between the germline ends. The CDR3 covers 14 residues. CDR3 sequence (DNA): TGTGCCATCAGTGAGTCAGGGAGCAACACTGAAGCTTTCTTT. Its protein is CAISESGSNTEAFF.

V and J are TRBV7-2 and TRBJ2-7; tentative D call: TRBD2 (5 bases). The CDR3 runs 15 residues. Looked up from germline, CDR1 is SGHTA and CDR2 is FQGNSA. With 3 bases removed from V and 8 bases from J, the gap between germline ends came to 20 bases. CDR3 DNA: TGTGCCAGCAGCTTGAATCCACTAGACCCTAGGCAGCAGTACTTC. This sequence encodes CASSLNPLDPRQQYF.

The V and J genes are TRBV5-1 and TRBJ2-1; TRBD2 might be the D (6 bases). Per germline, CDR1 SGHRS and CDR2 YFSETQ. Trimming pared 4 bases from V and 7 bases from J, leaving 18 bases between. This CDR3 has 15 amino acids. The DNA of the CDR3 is TGCGCCAGCAGCCCGCAGGGACTGACTAGTAATGAGCAGTTCTTC. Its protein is CASSPQGLTSNEQFF.

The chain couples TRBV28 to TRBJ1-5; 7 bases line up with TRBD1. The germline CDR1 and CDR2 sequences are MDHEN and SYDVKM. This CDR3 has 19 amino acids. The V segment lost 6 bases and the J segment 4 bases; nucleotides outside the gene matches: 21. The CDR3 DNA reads TGTGCCAGCAGGGAATTCGACAGGGTGAAGGGGTTTGGGAATCAGCCCCAGCATTTT. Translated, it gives CASREFDRVKGFGNQPQHF.

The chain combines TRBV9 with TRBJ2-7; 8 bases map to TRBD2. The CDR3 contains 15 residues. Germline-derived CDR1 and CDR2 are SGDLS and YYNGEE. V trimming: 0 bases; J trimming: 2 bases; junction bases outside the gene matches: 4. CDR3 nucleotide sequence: TGTGCCAGCAGCGTAGGACTAGCGCAAGCCTACGAGCAGTACTTC. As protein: CASSVGLAQAYEQYF.

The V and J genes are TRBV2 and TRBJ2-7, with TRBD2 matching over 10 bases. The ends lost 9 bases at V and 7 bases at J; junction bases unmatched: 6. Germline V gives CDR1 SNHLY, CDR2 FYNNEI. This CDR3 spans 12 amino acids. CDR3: CARSGRAQEQYF. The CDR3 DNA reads TGTGCCAGGAGCGGGAGGGCCCAAGAGCAGTACTTC.

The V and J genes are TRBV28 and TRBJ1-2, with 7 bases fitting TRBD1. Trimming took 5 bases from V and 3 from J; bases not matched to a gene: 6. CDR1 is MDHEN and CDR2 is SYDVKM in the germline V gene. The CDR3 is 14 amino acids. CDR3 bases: TGTGCCAGCAGTGACGATGGGACAGACTATGGCTACACCTTC. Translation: CASSDDGTDYGYTF.

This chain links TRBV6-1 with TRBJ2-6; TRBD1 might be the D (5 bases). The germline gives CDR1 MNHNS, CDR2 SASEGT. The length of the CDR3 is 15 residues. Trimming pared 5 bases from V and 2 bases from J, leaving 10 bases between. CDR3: CASSIQDPGANVLTF. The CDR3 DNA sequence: TGTGCCAGCAGTATACAGGATCCTGGGGCCAACGTCCTGACTTTC.